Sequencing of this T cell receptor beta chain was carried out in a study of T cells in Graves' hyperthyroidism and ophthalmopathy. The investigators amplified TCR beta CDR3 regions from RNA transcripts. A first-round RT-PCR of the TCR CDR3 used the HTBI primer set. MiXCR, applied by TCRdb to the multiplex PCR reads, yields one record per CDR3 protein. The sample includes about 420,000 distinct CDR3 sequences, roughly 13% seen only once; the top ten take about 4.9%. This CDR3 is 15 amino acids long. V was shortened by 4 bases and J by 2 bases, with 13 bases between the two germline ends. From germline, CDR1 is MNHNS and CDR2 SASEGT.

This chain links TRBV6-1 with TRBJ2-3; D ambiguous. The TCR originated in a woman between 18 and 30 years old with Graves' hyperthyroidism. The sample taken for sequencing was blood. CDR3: CASSARPGPTDTQYF. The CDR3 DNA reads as TGTGCCAGCAGTGCCCGTCCCGGACCCACAGATACGCAGTATTTT.